Below, 8 T cell receptor beta chains from the same sample are listed, as sequenced in a study of Graves' ophthalmopathy and Graves' hyperthyroidism. Amplification from RNA transcripts yielded the TCR beta CDR3 regions. After a first-round RT-PCR with HTBI primers, a second-round multiplex PCR was run. MiXCR, applied by TCRdb to the multiplex PCR reads, yields one record per CDR3 protein. The sample shows about 550,000 distinct CDR3 sequences, about 40% of them seen only once. The sequenced sample was peripheral blood or thyroid tissue (not recorded which). The source of these receptors is an adult man with Graves' hyperthyroidism.

Ten or more counts support this clonotype. This chain joins TRBV6-6 and TRBJ1-2, with D uncertain. Trimming removed 5 bases at V and 7 bases at J, with 20 bases between. This CDR3 spans 15 amino acids. Germline assignment: CDR1 MNHNY and CDR2 SVGAGI (reference sequence). Here the CDR3 reads CASSGSGSGVGGYTF. The CDR3 DNA is TGTGCCAGCAGTGGCTCCGGGTCCGGGGTCGGTGGCTACACCTTC.

In its sample, this clonotype was seen a few times. A much larger clone sits a single nucleotide away, making a read error possible. This chain joins TRBV5-4 and TRBJ2-5; D is possibly TRBD1 (5 bases). There are 11 residues in the CDR3. The germline V gene has CDR1 SGHNT and CDR2 YYREEE (reference sequence). CDR3 protein: CTSSLDRTQYF. The CDR3 DNA sequence: TGTACCAGCAGCCTAGACAGGACCCAGTACTTC. Filled out from reference TRBV5-4 and TRBJ2-5, the complete variable domain reads ETGVTQSPTHLIKTRGQQVTLRCSSQSGHNTVSWYQQALGQGPQFIFQYYREEENGRGNFPPRFSGLQFPNYSSELNVNALELDDSALYLCTSSLDRTQYFGPGTRLLVL.

This clonotype came up many times. V gene TRBV10-3 combines with J gene TRBJ1-2; D is undetermined. Germline assignment: CDR1 ENHRY and CDR2 SYGVKD. The V gene lost 3 bases and the J gene lost 4 bases, with 12 bases spanning the gap. The CDR3 sequence is 14 residues long. The CDR3 loop is CAISDHQARYGYTF. CDR3 nucleotides: TGTGCCATCAGTGACCATCAGGCCCGCTATGGCTACACCTTC.

This clonotype was recorded at least ten times. The chain is built from TRBV19 and TRBJ1-1; TRBD1 matches 7 bases. The V segment lost 5 bases and the J segment 5 bases; nucleotides outside the gene matches: 11. This CDR3 region has 15 residues. From germline, CDR1 is LNHDA and CDR2 SQIVND (reference sequence). In DNA form, the CDR3 reads TGTGCCAGTAGTCCGACACCAGGGGGAGGAACTGAAGCTTTCTTT. The encoded protein is CASSPTPGGGTEAFF.

This clonotype was observed at least ten times. V usage is TRBV6-5 and J usage is TRBJ2-7; D remains ambiguous. Trimming removed 6 bases at V and 6 bases at J, with 9 bases between. The CDR3 is 11 residues long. Germline values: CDR1 MNHEY, CDR2 SVGAGI. CDR3 DNA: TGTGCCAGCAGCGGGCCCAGCGAGCAGTACTTC. It is translated as CASSGPSEQYF.

For this clonotype: This clone may be a read error of a much larger clone one base away. V and J are TRBV7-9 and TRBJ1-2; TRBD1 aligns across 9 bases. The CDR3 consists of 16 residues. J was trimmed by 4 bases and V by 6 bases; bases with no gene match: 12. The V gene's germline CDR1 is SEHNR and CDR2 FQNEAQ (reference sequence). The CDR3 sequence is CASSGTGGANSYGYTF. CDR3 nucleotide sequence: TGTGCCAGCAGTGGAACAGGGGGCGCGAATTCCTATGGCTACACCTTC. Combining the CDR3 with reference TRBV7-9 and TRBJ1-2 gives the whole variable domain DTGVSQNPRHKITKRGQNVTFRCDPISEHNRLYWYRQTLGQGPEFLTYFQNEAQLEKSRLLSDRFSAERPKGSFSTLEIQRTEQGDSAMYLCASSGTGGANSYGYTFGSGTRLTVV.

This clonotype was seen at least ten times. The rearrangement uses TRBV5-8 and TRBJ2-7; D is possibly TRBD1 (5 bases). The V end was cut by 3 bases, the J end by 1 base, with 11 bases between. The CDR3 spans 14 residues. Germline V gene sequence: CDR1 SGHTS, CDR2 YDEGEE. CDR3 region: CASSSQDKSYEQYF. For the CDR3, the DNA is TGTGCCAGCAGCTCGCAGGACAAGTCCTACGAGCAGTACTTC.

Many counts were recorded for this clonotype. This sequence joins TRBV29-1 and TRBJ1-1; 8 nucleotides match TRBD1. V lost 5 bases to trimming and J lost 12 bases; unmatched junction nucleotides: 8. The CDR3 is 11 amino acids. Germline assignment: CDR1 SQVTM and CDR2 ANQGSEA. The chain's CDR3 is CSVLGQGKTFF. CDR3 in DNA: TGCAGCGTTTTAGGACAGGGAAAGACTTTCTTT.